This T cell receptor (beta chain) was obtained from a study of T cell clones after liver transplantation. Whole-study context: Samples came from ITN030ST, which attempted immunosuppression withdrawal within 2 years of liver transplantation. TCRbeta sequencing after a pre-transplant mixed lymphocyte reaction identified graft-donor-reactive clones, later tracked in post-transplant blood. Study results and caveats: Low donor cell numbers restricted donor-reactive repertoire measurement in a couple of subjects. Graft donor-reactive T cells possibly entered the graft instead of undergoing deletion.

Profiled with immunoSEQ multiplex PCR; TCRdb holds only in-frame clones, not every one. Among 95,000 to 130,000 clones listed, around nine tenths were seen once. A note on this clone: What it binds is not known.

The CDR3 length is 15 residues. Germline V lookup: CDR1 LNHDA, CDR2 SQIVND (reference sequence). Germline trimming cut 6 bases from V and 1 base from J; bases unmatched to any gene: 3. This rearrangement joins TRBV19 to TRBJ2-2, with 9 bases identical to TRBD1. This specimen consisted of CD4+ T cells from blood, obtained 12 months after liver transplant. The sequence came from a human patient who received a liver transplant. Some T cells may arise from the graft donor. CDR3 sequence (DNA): TGTGCCAGTAGCGGACAGGGGATGAACACCGGGGAGCTGTTTTTT. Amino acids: CASSGQGMNTGELFF.